This T cell receptor (beta chain) was captured in a study of blood T cell repertoires in COVID-19. Study at large: The United States, Italy and Spain were the sources of the acute and convalescent COVID-19 samples. T cells, B-cell-depleted T cells, or PBMCs provided the cDNA or gDNA that served as material.

Trimming removed 4 bases from V and 4 bases from J, with 9 bases in between. From germline, CDR1 is SNHLY and CDR2 FYNNEI. The CDR3 is 13 residues long. The authors' processing: Reference gene primer amplification gave nucleated cell count estimates. Assay used: immunoSEQ multiplex PCR; TCRdb lists only in-frame clones, some missing. V and J calls and clone size are those listed in that table; D and trimming were worked out from the DNA. The sample records 72,000 or so clones, approximately 85% being singletons. The chain links TRBV2 to TRBJ2-3, with a weak D call TRBD2 (5 bases). Input material: peripheral blood. This receptor was identified in a woman aged 80 or older with active or convalescent COVID-19. This CDR3 reads CASSAHGADTQYF. In DNA, the CDR3 is TGTGCCAGCAGTGCTCACGGGGCAGATACGCAGTATTTT.